Each of the 16 T cell receptor beta chains below was sequenced from the same sample in a study. TCRdb re-called the 5' RACE reads through MiXCR, storing one row per CDR3 protein. In the table there are just under 65,000 distinct CDR3 sequences, approximately 23% of which are singletons. Sequences were obtained from memory CD4+ T cells sorted from a lymph node. The subset here: memory CD4+ T cells, CD4+CD45RO+CD25-. The receptors stem from a female donor with breast cancer.

Written as DNA, the CDR3 is TGTGCCAGCAGCCCCCCCGGGACAGGGAACGAGCAGTACTTC. Protein sequence: CASSPPGTGNEQYF. This rearrangement joins TRBV7-2 to TRBJ2-7, with 9 nucleotides matching TRBD1. V shed 5 bases, J shed 5 bases, and the junction held 7 bases outside the gene matches. There are 14 residues in the CDR3. Germline V gives CDR1 SGHTA, CDR2 FQGNSA. Full variable domain (remainder filled in from reference TRBV7-2 and TRBJ2-7): GAGVSQSPSNKVTEKGKDVELRCDPISGHTALYWYRQSLGQGLEFLIYFQGNSAPDKSGLPSDRFSAERTGGSVSTLTIQRTQQEDSAVYLCASSPPGTGNEQYFGPGTRLTVT.

The V and J genes are TRBV10-3 and TRBJ2-7; D not certain. Trimming removed 2 bases from V and 0 bases from J, with 14 bases in between. The germline gives CDR1 ENHRY, CDR2 SYGVKD. The CDR3 runs 16 residues. CDR3 nucleotides: TGTGCCATCAGTGAGACCCCGAGGACCAGCTCCTACGAGCAGTACTTC. It yields the protein CAISETPRTSSYEQYF.

This clonotype has more than one count but fewer than ten. The rearrangement links TRBV5-1 to TRBJ1-6, with no clear D. This CDR3 has 12 residues. The germline V and J ends were trimmed by 3 bases and 8 bases, with 6 bases remaining between them. Germline assignment: CDR1 SGHRS and CDR2 YFSETQ. CDR3 bases: TGCGCCAGCAGCTCCGGGGATTCACCCCTCCACTTT. It translates to CASSSGDSPLHF.

The J gene is TRBJ1-2, the V gene TRBV6-6; 8 bases agree with TRBD1. CDR3 size: 12 residues. Germline CDR1 reads MNHNY; CDR2 reads SVGAGI (reference sequence). V gave up 11 bases and J gave up 8 bases; unmatched junction bases: 10. DNA for the CDR3: TGTGCCTGCGTGGACAGGGTTTGGGGCTACACCTTC. This translates into CACVDRVWGYTF.

The chain uses TRBV25-1 and TRBJ1-1, with 7 bases that match TRBD1. Germline V gene lookup returns CDR1 MGHDK and CDR2 SYGVNS. V lost 8 bases and J lost 5; bases outside the gene matches: 11. This CDR3 has 14 amino acids. Written as DNA, the CDR3 is TGTGCCAGCTTCCCTCGGGCAGGGGGGACTGAAGCTTTCTTT. Protein product: CASFPRAGGTEAFF.

This clonotype was counted ten times or more. The chain carries TRBV10-3 and TRBJ2-2; tentatively, D is TRBD2 (6 bases). The V and J ends lost 8 bases and 6 bases respectively, with 19 bases between them. CDR1 ENHRY and CDR2 SYGVKD come from the germline V gene. This CDR3 has 15 residues. Here the CDR3 reads CAISRGREAPGELFF. The CDR3 nucleotides are TGTGCCATCTCCAGAGGCAGGGAGGCCCCCGGGGAGCTGTTTTTT.

As for this clonotype: The junction shows a germline mismatch at one end, possibly a read error. The CDR3 DNA follows: TGTGCCTGCAGGGCAGGGTCGTATCAGCCCCAGCATTTT. Its translation: CACRAGSYQPQHF. The chain joins TRBV6-2 or TRBV6-3 to TRBJ1-5; D possibly corresponds to TRBD1 (5 bases). This CDR3 has 13 amino acids. CDR1 is MNHEY and CDR2 is SVGEGT in the germline V gene.

The chain is built from TRBV6-6 and TRBJ2-1, with D perhaps matching TRBD2 (6 bases). V shed 6 bases and J shed 9 bases, with 18 bases lying between them. The length of the CDR3 is 14 residues. Germline V gene data show CDR1 as MNHNY and CDR2 as SVGAGI (reference sequence). The CDR3 DNA reads as TGTGCCAGCAGAACGGAGGGCCGGATTGGTGAGCAGTTCTTC. This gives the protein CASRTEGRIGEQFF.

This clonotype was detected only a few times. The chain employs TRBV6-5 and TRBJ2-3, with 8 bases fitting TRBD1. Germline V lookup: CDR1 MNHEY, CDR2 SVGAGI. V dropped 4 bases and J dropped 3; count of bases not matched to a gene: 15. This CDR3 has 18 amino acids. CDR3 nucleotides: TGTGCCAGCAGTTTAACCCCCCCCGGACAGGGTTGGACAGATACGCAGTATTTT. Encoded protein: CASSLTPPGQGWTDTQYF.

This clonotype was detected only a few times. The rearrangement links TRBV29-1 to TRBJ1-1, with 7 nucleotides matching TRBD1. Looked up from germline, CDR1 is SQVTM and CDR2 is ANQGSEA. V dropped 4 bases and J dropped 6; count of bases not matched to a gene: 8. The CDR3 spans 13 residues. The chain's CDR3 is CSVVSGGSPEAFF. CDR3 DNA: TGCAGCGTTGTGTCAGGGGGGAGCCCTGAAGCTTTCTTT.

This rearrangement joins TRBV9 to TRBJ1-6; no clear D gene. The length of the CDR3 is 16 residues. V was shortened by 4 bases and J by 0 bases, with 11 bases between the two germline ends. Germline CDR1 is SGDLS and CDR2 is YYNGEE. The CDR3 region is CASSPLAVSYNSPLHF. In DNA, the CDR3 is TGTGCCAGCAGCCCTCTGGCCGTCTCCTATAATTCACCCCTCCACTTT.

The chain joins TRBV29-1 to TRBJ2-5, with D possibly TRBD2 on 5 matching bases. From germline, CDR1 is SQVTM and CDR2 ANQGSEA. The germline V and J ends were trimmed by 4 bases and 11 bases, with 20 bases remaining between them. There are 13 residues in the CDR3. The CDR3 DNA follows: TGCAGCGTTGGCGGCGGCAGGCCGACGGGGCAGTACTTC. Protein product: CSVGGGRPTGQYF. Together with reference TRBV29-1 and TRBJ2-5, the CDR3 gives the full variable domain: SAVISQKPSRDICQRGTSLTIQCQVDSQVTMMFWYRQQPGQSLTLIATANQGSEATYESGFVIDKFPISRPNLTFSTLTVSNMSPEDSSIYLCSVGGGRPTGQYFGPGTRLLVL.

This sequence joins TRBV12-3 or TRBV12-4 and TRBJ1-2, with D unresolved. The CDR3 totals 14 residues. V gave up 6 bases and J gave up 5 bases, with 16 bases separating them. The CDR3 DNA sequence: TGTGCCAGCAGCCTAGACCGACGCCTGTATGGCTACACCTTC. Translated, it gives CASSLDRRLYGYTF.

Many counts were recorded for this clonotype. The chain recombines TRBV7-2 with TRBJ2-3; no clear D. V shed 7 bases and J shed 4 bases, with 12 bases lying between them. The CDR3 length is 13 residues. The germline gives CDR1 SGHTA, CDR2 FQGNSA. The CDR3 loop is CASTNYIADTQYF. The CDR3 DNA sequence: TGTGCCAGCACAAATTATATCGCAGATACGCAGTATTTT.

This clonotype has a count of ten or more. The chain carries TRBV6-2 or TRBV6-3 and TRBJ1-1; 8 positions match TRBD1. Per the germline V gene, CDR1 is MNHEY and CDR2 is SVGEGT. With V trimmed by 6 bases and J by 4 bases, 13 bases remained unmatched. This CDR3 is 16 amino acids long. The CDR3 sequence: CASRSRTGGSGTEAFF. CDR3 in DNA: TGTGCCAGCAGGTCCAGAACAGGGGGTTCTGGCACTGAAGCTTTCTTT.

The chain carries TRBV7-2 and TRBJ2-7; TRBD2 matches at 7 bases. With V trimmed by 5 bases and J by 0 bases, 4 bases remained unmatched. The CDR3 consists of 14 residues. CDR1 and CDR2 from the germline V gene are SGHTA and FQGNSA. For the CDR3, the DNA is TGTGCCAGCAGCCCGTGGACTAGCTCCTACGAGCAGTACTTC. Translation gives CASSPWTSSYEQYF.